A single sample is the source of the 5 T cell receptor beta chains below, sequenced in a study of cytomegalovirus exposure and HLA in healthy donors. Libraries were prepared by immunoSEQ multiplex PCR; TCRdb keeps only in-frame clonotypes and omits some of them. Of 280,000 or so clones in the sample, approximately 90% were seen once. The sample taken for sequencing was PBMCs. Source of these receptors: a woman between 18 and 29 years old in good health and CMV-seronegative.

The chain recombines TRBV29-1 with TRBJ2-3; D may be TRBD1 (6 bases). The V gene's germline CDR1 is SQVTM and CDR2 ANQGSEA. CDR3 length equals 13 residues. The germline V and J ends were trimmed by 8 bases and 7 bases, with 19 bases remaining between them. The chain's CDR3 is CSSIQGVTYTQYF. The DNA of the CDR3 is TGCAGCTCTATACAGGGAGTAACCTATACGCAGTATTTT.

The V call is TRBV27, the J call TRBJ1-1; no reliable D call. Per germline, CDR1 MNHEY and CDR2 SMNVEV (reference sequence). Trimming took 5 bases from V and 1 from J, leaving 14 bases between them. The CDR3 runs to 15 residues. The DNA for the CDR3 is TGTGCCAGCAGTCCAGAGGGATGGGCGAACACTGAAGCTTTCTTT. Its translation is CASSPEGWANTEAFF.

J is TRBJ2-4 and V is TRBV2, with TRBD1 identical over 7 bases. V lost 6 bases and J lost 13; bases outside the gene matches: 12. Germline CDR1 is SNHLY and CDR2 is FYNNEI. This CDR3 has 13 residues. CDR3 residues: CASRLQGPVAQYF. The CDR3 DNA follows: TGTGCCAGCAGGCTACAGGGGCCAGTGGCGCAGTACTTC.

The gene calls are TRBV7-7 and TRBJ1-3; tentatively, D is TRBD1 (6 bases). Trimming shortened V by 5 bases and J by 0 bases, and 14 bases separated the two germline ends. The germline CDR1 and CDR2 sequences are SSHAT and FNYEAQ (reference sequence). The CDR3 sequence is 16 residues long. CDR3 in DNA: TGTGCCAGCAGCCGCGGGGGGCCACTCTCTGGAAACACCATATATTTT. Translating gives CASSRGGPLSGNTIYF.

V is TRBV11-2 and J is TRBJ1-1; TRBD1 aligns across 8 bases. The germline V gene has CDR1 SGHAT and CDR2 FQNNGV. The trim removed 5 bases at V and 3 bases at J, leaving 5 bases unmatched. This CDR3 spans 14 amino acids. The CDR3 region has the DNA TGTGCCAGCAGCGCCAGGGGGCTTGACACTGAAGCTTTCTTT. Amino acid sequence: CASSARGLDTEAFF.